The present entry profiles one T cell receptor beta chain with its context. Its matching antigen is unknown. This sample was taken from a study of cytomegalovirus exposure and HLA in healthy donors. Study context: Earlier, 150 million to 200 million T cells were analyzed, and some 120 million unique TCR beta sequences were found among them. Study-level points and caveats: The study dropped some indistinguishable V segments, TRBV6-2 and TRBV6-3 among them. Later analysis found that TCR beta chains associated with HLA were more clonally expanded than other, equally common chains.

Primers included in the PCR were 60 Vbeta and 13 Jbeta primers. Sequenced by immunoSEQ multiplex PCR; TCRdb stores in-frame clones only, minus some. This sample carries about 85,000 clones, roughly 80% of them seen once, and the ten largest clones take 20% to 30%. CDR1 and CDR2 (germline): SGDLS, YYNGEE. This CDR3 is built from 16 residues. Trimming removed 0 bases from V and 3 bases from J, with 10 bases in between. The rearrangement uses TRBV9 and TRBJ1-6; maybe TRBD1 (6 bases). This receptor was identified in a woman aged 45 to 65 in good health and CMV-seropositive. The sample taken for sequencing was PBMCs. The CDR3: CASSVAQDSYNSPLHF. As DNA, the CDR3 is TGTGCCAGCAGCGTAGCCCAGGACAGCTATAATTCACCCCTCCACTTT.